The 22 T cell receptor beta chains reported below all come from one sample, sequenced in a study of PD-1 blockade in classical Hodgkin lymphoma. Libraries were prepared by immunoSEQ multiplex PCR; TCRdb keeps only in-frame clonotypes and omits some of them. Of more than 40,000 clones detected, more than 70% appear once; the ten largest clones hold around 20%. Relapses following autologous stem cell transplantation were seen in all patients, with brentuximab vedotin exposure varying. The sequenced sample was peripheral blood mononuclear cells (PBMCs), obtained at baseline. These receptors all come from a human donor with classical Hodgkin lymphoma.

This clone was seen only a few times. The genes are TRBV27 and TRBJ1-1; maybe TRBD1 (6 bases). The CDR3 loop spans 12 amino acids. Deletions cut 6 bases from V and 11 bases from J, with 16 bases between. Germline CDR1 reads MNHEY; CDR2 reads SMNVEV (reference sequence). CDR3 sequence (DNA): TGTGCCAGCAGGCATGGGGGCGCTGGGGCTTTCTTT. This codes for CASRHGGAGAFF.

The chain recombines TRBV7-2 with TRBJ2-4, with 7 bases lining up with TRBD2. The CDR3 loop spans 13 amino acids. The junction had 9 bases not matched to a gene; V was cut back by 1 base and J by 15 bases. From germline, CDR1 is SGHTA and CDR2 FQGNSA. The DNA for the CDR3 is TGTGCCAGCAGCTTAGGGGGGGGAGCCCCGGGGTACTTC. Amino acid sequence: CASSLGGGAPGYF.

This chain joins TRBV12-5 and TRBJ2-1, with 7 positions matching TRBD2. The CDR3 is made up of 16 amino acids. The V and J ends lost 6 bases and 9 bases, in that order; junction bases with no gene match: 17. From germline, CDR1 is LGHNT and CDR2 FRNRAP. The CDR3 region is CASGSRAGGSGGEQFF. CDR3 nucleotide sequence: TGTGCTAGTGGATCCCGCGCCGGCGGGAGTGGGGGTGAGCAGTTCTTC.

V is TRBV4-2 and J is TRBJ1-1; no firm D call. V lost 3 bases and J 1 base, leaving 12 bases between the germline ends. Germline V gene sequence: CDR1 LGHNA, CDR2 YNFKEQ. The CDR3 extends over 15 amino acids. For the CDR3, the DNA is TGTGCCAGCAGCCAGGATTCTCGGTGGAACACTGAAGCTTTCTTT. Amino acid sequence: CASSQDSRWNTEAFF.

The chain links TRBV27 to TRBJ1-3; D gene unclear. The CDR3 contains 14 residues. V was trimmed by 8 bases and J by 1 base, leaving 12 bases between them. Germline V gives CDR1 MNHEY, CDR2 SMNVEV (reference sequence). The chain's CDR3 is CASWDYRSGNTIYF. CDR3 bases: TGTGCCAGCTGGGATTACCGATCTGGAAACACCATATATTTT.

The rearrangement joins TRBV19 to TRBJ1-1, with 7 bases identical to TRBD1. V gave up 6 bases and J gave up 3 bases; unmatched junction bases: 13. This CDR3 is built from 16 residues. The germline CDR1 and CDR2 sequences are LNHDA and SQIVND (reference sequence). The CDR3 sequence: CASRFGRGVSDTEAFF. In nucleotides, the CDR3 is TGTGCCAGTAGGTTTGGCAGGGGGGTAAGCGACACTGAAGCTTTCTTT. The full variable domain, in which reference TRBV19 and TRBJ1-1 provide the parts outside the CDR3, is DGGITQSPKYLFRKEGQNVTLSCEQNLNHDAMYWYRQDPGQGLRLIYYSQIVNDFQKGDIAEGYSVSREKKESFPLTVTSAQKNPTAFYLCASRFGRGVSDTEAFFGQGTRLTVV.

The gene calls are TRBV5-1 and TRBJ1-1, with unresolved D. CDR3 length equals 13 residues. The V and J ends lost 2 bases and 1 base respectively, with 6 bases between them. Germline lookup yields CDR1 SGHRS and CDR2 YFSETQ. CDR3 coding DNA: TGCGCCAGCAGCTTATCAGCGAACACTGAAGCTTTCTTT. Translation gives CASSLSANTEAFF.

This rearrangement joins TRBV7-4 to TRBJ2-1; 10 bases agree with TRBD2. In germline, CDR1 is SGHVT, CDR2 SQSDAQ. Trimming cost V 1 base and J 9 bases; bases outside gene matches: 6. The CDR3 sequence is 15 residues long. This CDR3 reads CASSLELAGWGEQFF. Here the CDR3 DNA reads TGTGCCAGCAGCTTAGAACTAGCGGGATGGGGTGAGCAGTTCTTC. Variable domain in full (rest from reference TRBV7-4 and TRBJ2-1): GAGVSQSPRYKVAKRGRDVALRCDSISGHVTLYWYRQTLGQGSEVLTYSQSDAQRDKSGRPSGRFSAERPERSVSTLKIQRTEQGDSAVYLCASSLELAGWGEQFFGPGTRLTVL.

CDR3 amino acids: CASSLPGSGANVLTF. The DNA for the CDR3 is TGTGCCAGCAGCTTGCCCGGCTCTGGGGCCAACGTCCTGACTTTC. The rearrangement joins TRBV5-6 to TRBJ2-6; D remains unclear. Germline assignment: CDR1 SGHDT and CDR2 YYEEEE. CDR3 length equals 15 residues. Between the trimmed V and J ends, which lost 1 base and 0 bases, there was a span of 5 bases.

The rearrangement uses TRBV30 and TRBJ1-5; D unclear. This CDR3 contains 13 residues. Looked up from germline, CDR1 is GTSNPN and CDR2 is SVGIG (reference sequence). V lost 0 bases, J lost 1 base, and 4 bases lay in between. This CDR3 reads CAWSVGSNQPQHF. The CDR3 nucleotides read TGTGCCTGGAGTGTAGGAAGCAATCAGCCCCAGCATTTT.

V and J are TRBV6-5 and TRBJ1-1; D is uncertain. The CDR3 extends over 13 amino acids. CDR1 MNHEY and CDR2 SVGAGI come from the germline V gene. Trimming took 6 bases from V and 0 from J, leaving 8 bases between them. This CDR3 is CASSEQLNTEAFF. The CDR3 DNA is TGTGCCAGCAGCGAACAGCTGAACACTGAAGCTTTCTTT.

V and J are TRBV19 and TRBJ1-2; D is unresolved. V was pared by 9 bases and J by 4 bases, with 27 bases between. CDR3 length: 17 amino acids. Germline values: CDR1 LNHDA, CDR2 SQIVND (reference sequence). This CDR3 is CASQVLTVGGLSYGYTF. The CDR3 DNA reads TGTGCCAGCCAAGTCTTGACCGTTGGAGGGTTATCCTATGGCTACACCTTC.

V and J are TRBV2 and TRBJ2-7; D is ambiguous. CDR1 and CDR2 (germline): SNHLY, FYNNEI. This CDR3 has 13 residues. V gave up 10 bases and J gave up 0 bases, with 13 bases separating them. The CDR3 nucleotides are TGTGCCACCACGATGAGTGACTCCTACGAGCAGTACTTC. As protein: CATTMSDSYEQYF.

The chain has TRBV30 and TRBJ1-2; D remains unclear. V was pared by 4 bases and J by 8 bases, with 26 bases between. The CDR3 loop spans 16 amino acids. Per the germline V gene, CDR1 is GTSNPN and CDR2 is SVGIG (reference sequence). The CDR3 coding sequence is TGTGCCTGGACCATCATAAGTCCAGGCCCGTCGAGGGGCTACACCTTC. It encodes CAWTIISPGPSRGYTF.

The chain carries TRBV9 and TRBJ2-7; D is perhaps TRBD2 (6 bases). CDR1 is SGDLS and CDR2 is YYNGEE in the germline V gene. The CDR3 contains 16 residues. Deletions cut 0 bases from V and 2 bases from J, with 15 bases between. The CDR3 DNA sequence: TGTGCCAGCAGCGTAGCGGGTAGCGGTACCCCCTACGAGCAGTACTTC. It is translated as CASSVAGSGTPYEQYF.

The V call is TRBV7-6, the J call TRBJ1-5; the D gene is possibly TRBD1 (5 bases). V lost 5 bases, J lost 11 bases, and 16 bases lay in between. CDR1 is SGHVS, CDR2 FNYEAQ, per germline. The CDR3 totals 13 residues. The CDR3 loop is CASSGERQLAQHF. CDR3 bases: TGTGCCAGCAGCGGAGAACGACAGCTGGCCCAGCATTTT.

The V gene is TRBV18, the J gene TRBJ2-7; no reliable D call. Trimming cost V 0 bases and J 13 bases, with 13 bases left between them. CDR3 length equals 12 residues. Germline CDR1 is KGHSH and CDR2 is LQKENI. This CDR3 reads CASSPPGERLYF. CDR3 in DNA: TGTGCCAGCTCACCACCGGGCGAGAGACTTTACTTC.

This clone was seen once. The genes are TRBV12-5 and TRBJ1-1; D remains unclear. Per the germline V gene, CDR1 is LGHNT and CDR2 is FRNRAP. There are 14 residues in the CDR3. The germline V and J ends were trimmed by 5 bases and 1 base, with 11 bases remaining between them. The CDR3 bases are TGTGCTAGTGGTACGGGTGGGCAGAACACTGAAGCTTTCTTT. Its translation is CASGTGGQNTEAFF.

This clone was counted a single time. The chain employs TRBV6-5 and TRBJ1-1; 8 positions match TRBD1. J gave up 4 bases and V 5 bases, and 9 bases lay outside the gene matches. CDR3 length equals 15 residues. Germline CDR1 reads MNHEY; CDR2 reads SVGAGI. The CDR3 sequence: CASSTTGQGGTEAFF. Written as DNA, the CDR3 is TGTGCCAGCAGTACAACAGGACAGGGCGGCACTGAAGCTTTCTTT.

This chain joins TRBV11-3 and TRBJ2-1; D uncertain. V was trimmed by 1 base and J by 1 base, leaving 8 bases between them. The CDR3 is 15 residues long. Germline-derived CDR1 and CDR2 are SGHNT and YENEEA. The CDR3 nucleotides are TGTGCCAGCAGCTTAGGACTGGCATCCTACAATGAGCAGTTCTTC. Residues: CASSLGLASYNEQFF.

The chain employs TRBV5-1 and TRBJ1-1; the D gene is possibly TRBD1 (5 bases). Between the trimmed V and J ends, which lost 3 bases and 2 bases, there was a span of 20 bases. The length of the CDR3 is 17 residues. Germline assignment: CDR1 SGHRS and CDR2 YFSETQ. This chain's CDR3 is CASSYTPTGTPNTEAFF. The DNA for the CDR3 is TGCGCCAGCAGCTACACACCTACTGGGACCCCAAACACTGAAGCTTTCTTT.

V is TRBV19 and J is TRBJ1-1; D is unresolved. This CDR3 spans 13 amino acids. Germline V CDR1 and CDR2: LNHDA, SQIVND (reference sequence). The V and J ends lost 3 bases and 0 bases respectively, with 5 bases between them. The CDR3 DNA reads TGTGCCAGTAGTATCAGCTTGAACACTGAAGCTTTCTTT. Translation gives CASSISLNTEAFF.